Below, 17 T cell receptor beta chains from the same sample are listed, as sequenced in a study of T cell responses to AZD1222 COVID-19 vaccine. TCRdb's table, derived via immunoSEQ multiplex PCR, lists solely in-frame clones and lacks some. Altogether 120,000 or so clones are present, about 90% being singletons, with the ten largest covering just under 10%. Sequenced here: peripheral blood, sampled on day 0 of AZD1222 vaccination. The receptors derive from an adult in good health.

V is TRBV30 and J is TRBJ2-7; D is possibly TRBD1 (6 bases). The V and J ends lost 0 bases and 0 bases respectively, with 9 bases between them. The CDR3 extends over 14 amino acids. Germline-derived CDR1 and CDR2 are GTSNPN and SVGIG (reference sequence). The CDR3: CAWSVQGLSYEQYF. In DNA form, the CDR3 reads TGTGCCTGGAGTGTACAGGGCCTCTCCTACGAGCAGTACTTC.

This clone was detected only a few times. The rearrangement links TRBV7-9 to TRBJ1-2; tentative D call: TRBD1 (6 bases). Germline V gives CDR1 SEHNR, CDR2 FQNEAQ (reference sequence). This CDR3 has 14 amino acids. V was pared by 6 bases and J by 3 bases, with 14 bases between. In DNA, the CDR3 is TGTGCCAGCAGGCCAACAGGGATCGACTATGGCTACACCTTC. It encodes CASRPTGIDYGYTF.

The rearrangement uses TRBV5-8 and TRBJ1-3; weak D call: TRBD1 (5 bases). V lost 0 bases to trimming and J lost 4 bases, with 11 bases between them. Per the germline V gene, CDR1 is SGHTS and CDR2 is YDEGEE. CDR3 length: 15 amino acids. CDR3 DNA: TGTGCCAGCAGCTTGGAGGGCAGGGAAGGAAACACCATATATTTT. Residues: CASSLEGREGNTIYF.

The chain links TRBV5-4 to TRBJ2-2, with 8 bases aligning to TRBD1. The CDR3 sequence is 14 residues long. Germline CDR1 SGHNT, CDR2 YYREEE (reference sequence). V lost 3 bases and J lost 10; bases outside the gene matches: 8. The CDR3 here is CASSSPDRDEELFF. The CDR3 DNA follows: TGTGCCAGCAGCTCCCCGGACAGGGATGAGGAGCTGTTTTTT.

The chain combines TRBV11-3 with TRBJ2-4; TRBD2 aligns across 14 bases. CDR3 length: 18 amino acids. The germline CDR1 and CDR2 sequences are SGHNT and YENEEA. Losses at the gene ends were 0 bases for V and 6 bases for J; bases not matched to a gene: 7. The DNA of the CDR3 is TGTGCCAGCAGCTTAGATTCCGGACTAGCGGGAGGCCTAAACATTCAGTACTTC. Protein sequence: CASSLDSGLAGGLNIQYF. The full variable domain, rest sourced from reference TRBV11-3 and TRBJ2-4, is EAGVVQSPRYKIIEKKQPVAFWCNPISGHNTLYWYLQNLGQGPELLIRYENEEAVDDSQLPKDRFSAERLKGVDSTLKIQPAELGDSAVYLCASSLDSGLAGGLNIQYFGAGTRLSVL.

This clone occurred once. This CDR3 reads CASSPVMLAGGLTDTQYF. For the CDR3, the DNA is TGCGCCAGCAGCCCCGTTATGCTAGCGGGGGGCCTCACAGATACGCAGTATTTT. The chain couples TRBV5-1 to TRBJ2-3; TRBD2 matches 11 bases. The germline gives CDR1 SGHRS, CDR2 YFSETQ. Losses at the gene ends were 4 bases for V and 2 bases for J; bases not matched to a gene: 12. The CDR3 is 18 residues long. The whole variable domain, filled in from reference TRBV5-1 and TRBJ2-3, reads KAGVTQTPRYLIKTRGQQVTLSCSPISGHRSVSWYQQTPGQGLQFLFEYFSETQRNKGNFPGRFSGRQFSNSRSEMNVSTLELGDSALYLCASSPVMLAGGLTDTQYFGPGTRLTVL.

V gene TRBV5-1 combines with J gene TRBJ2-5; D gene ambiguous. The V end was cut by 8 bases, the J end by 0 bases, with 11 bases between. The germline V gene encodes CDR1 SGHRS and CDR2 YFSETQ. This CDR3 is 13 amino acids long. The CDR3 reads CASGDGYQETQYF. The CDR3 DNA is TGCGCCAGTGGGGATGGGTACCAAGAGACCCAGTACTTC.

The chain is built from TRBV7-3 and TRBJ1-1; a weak D match, TRBD1 (6 bases). The CDR3 loop spans 14 amino acids. The V and J ends lost 2 bases and 5 bases respectively, with 12 bases between them. The V gene's germline CDR1 is SGHTA and CDR2 FQGTGA. CDR3 sequence (DNA): TGTGCCAGCAGCTTAGGGGGCGCGGGGACTGAAGCTTTCTTT. Amino acid sequence: CASSLGGAGTEAFF.

The chain recombines TRBV7-2 with TRBJ2-1; TRBD2 agrees at 7 bases. The germline V gene encodes CDR1 SGHTA and CDR2 FQGNSA. V shed 5 bases, J shed 4 bases, and the junction held 17 bases outside the gene matches. This CDR3 contains 18 residues. The CDR3, as DNA: TGTGCCAGCAGCCTCGGGACTAAACCGGGGGGTGTATACAATGAGCAGTTCTTC. Encoded protein: CASSLGTKPGGVYNEQFF.

J is TRBJ1-6 and V is TRBV14; 7 bases are shared with TRBD1. The trim removed 5 bases at V and 8 bases at J, leaving 9 bases unmatched. The CDR3 runs to 15 residues. Germline V CDR1 and CDR2: SGHDN, FVKESK. CDR3: CASSYTQGIYSPLHF. DNA of the CDR3: TGTGCCAGCAGCTATACACAGGGGATTTATTCACCCCTCCACTTT.

This clone was seen a few times. The rearrangement joins TRBV11-2 to TRBJ2-7, with D maybe TRBD1 (6 bases). The CDR3 is made up of 16 amino acids. Germline loops: CDR1 SGHAT, CDR2 FQNNGV. V was pared by 5 bases and J by 4 bases, with 21 bases between. The CDR3 sequence is CASSTGRWGRGYEQYF. The DNA for the CDR3 is TGTGCCAGCAGCACTGGCCGGTGGGGTAGGGGGTACGAGCAGTACTTC.

The chain employs TRBV9 and TRBJ2-3; the match to TRBD2 covers 9 bases. In germline, CDR1 is SGDLS, CDR2 YYNGEE. After removal of 2 bases from V and 1 base from J, the junction contained 5 bases not matched to a gene. The CDR3 contains 16 residues. The CDR3, as DNA: TGTGCCAGCAGCGTTAGGGCTAGCGGGGGCACAGATACGCAGTATTTT. Translation gives CASSVRASGGTDTQYF. Full variable domain (outside the CDR3, taken from reference TRBV9 and TRBJ2-3): DSGVTQTPKHLITATGQRVTLRCSPRSGDLSVYWYQQSLDQGLQFLIQYYNGEERAKGNILERFSAQQFPDLHSELNLSSLELGDSALYFCASSVRASGGTDTQYFGPGTRLTVL.

The chain uses TRBV6-5 and TRBJ1-1, with TRBD1 as a possible D gene (6 bases). The CDR3 is 14 residues long. The V end lost 7 bases, the J end lost 0 bases, and 12 bases lay between the germline ends. Germline lookup yields CDR1 MNHEY and CDR2 SVGAGI. The CDR3 reads CASNIGQMNTEAFF. The CDR3 bases are TGTGCCAGCAATATAGGACAGATGAACACTGAAGCTTTCTTT.

CDR3 in DNA: TGCAGCGTTGATAGGGGGGGGTCGGACGAGCAGTACTTC. It translates to CSVDRGGSDEQYF. This sequence joins TRBV29-1 and TRBJ2-7; a possible D gene is TRBD2 (7 bases). The CDR3 spans 13 residues. Deletions cut 3 bases from V and 5 bases from J, with 14 bases between. Germline-derived CDR1 and CDR2 are SQVTM and ANQGSEA.

The V gene is TRBV19, the J gene TRBJ1-3; 7 nucleotides align to TRBD1. The V segment lost 2 bases and the J segment 6 bases; nucleotides outside the gene matches: 10. CDR3 size: 16 residues. Germline values: CDR1 LNHDA, CDR2 SQIVND (reference sequence). Written as DNA, the CDR3 is TGTGCCAGTAGTATAACGAGAGGGGGCCGGGCAAACACCATATATTTT. It specifies CASSITRGGRANTIYF.

In this sample, this clone turned up once. V is TRBV27 and J is TRBJ2-3; perhaps TRBD2 as D (5 bases). The CDR3 has 13 amino acids. Trimming stripped 5 bases from V and 6 bases from J, with 12 bases between. Germline assignment: CDR1 MNHEY and CDR2 SMNVEV (reference sequence). Here the CDR3 DNA reads TGTGCCAGCAGTAGCCGGGGTAGGGATACGCAGTATTTT. This gives the protein CASSSRGRDTQYF.

This chain connects TRBV12-5 to TRBJ1-5; D is perhaps TRBD1 (5 bases). The CDR3 extends over 19 amino acids. From germline, CDR1 is LGHNT and CDR2 FRNRAP. V was trimmed by 4 bases and J by 0 bases, leaving 22 bases between them. Written as DNA, the CDR3 is TGTGCTAGTGGTTCCGAGGGTCGGGGGTGGTTGCATAGCAATCAGCCCCAGCATTTT. It codes for CASGSEGRGWLHSNQPQHF.